The rows below give T cell receptor beta chains drawn from one sample of a study of CD8+CD57+ T cells in acquired aplastic anemia. TCRdb recomputed calls from the reads with MiXCR, one row per CDR3 protein. The sample yields some 160,000 distinct CDR3 sequences, 45% to 50% seen once. Sequencing used sorted CD4+, CD8+, or CD8+CD57+ T cells (not recorded which) from PBMCs. Receptors were obtained from a human donor with aplastic anemia. CDR3s include the opening cysteine and the closing phenylalanine or tryptophan. D genes are given only for firm matches. Where a row states a size, it is once, few, many or the class of an expanded clone; other rows omit it.

J: TRBJ2-2
V: TRBV6-1
D: TRBD2
size: many
DNA: TGTGCCAGCAGTGAAGGGGGGGGCGGGGAGCTGTTTTTT
CDR3: CASSEGGGGELFF

J: TRBJ2-7
V: TRBV29-1
D: NA
size: many
DNA: TGCAGCGTTGAAGGACAGGAAGAGACCTACGAGCAGTACTTC
CDR3: CSVEGQEETYEQYF

J: TRBJ2-7
V: TRBV29-1
D: NA
size: NA
DNA: TGCAGCCCGGACTTGGGACAAGGATACGAGCAGTACTTC
CDR3: CSPDLGQGYEQYF

J: TRBJ2-5
V: TRBV19
D: TRBD1
size: NA
DNA: TGTGCCAGTAGTGAACCAGGGGGCTACACCCAGTACTTC
CDR3: CASSEPGGYTQYF

J: TRBJ2-1
V: TRBV24-1
D: NA
size: NA
DNA: TGTGCCACCAGTGGAGGCAGGAACCAGTTCTTC
CDR3: CATSGGRNQFF

J: TRBJ2-7
V: TRBV19
D: NA
size: NA
DNA: TGTGCCAGCTCAAGGACGTCAAGCTCCTACGAGCAGTACTTC
CDR3: CASSRTSSSYEQYF

J: TRBJ1-6
V: TRBV7-2
D: NA
size: few
DNA: TGTGCCAGCAGCCGACAGAATTCACCCCTCCACTTT
CDR3: CASSRQNSPLHF

J: TRBJ2-6
V: TRBV10-2
D: NA
size: NA
DNA: TGCGCCAGCAGTGAGGAGAAGTACTCTGGGGCCAACGTCCTGACTTTC
CDR3: CASSEEKYSGANVLTF

J: TRBJ2-5
V: TRBV7-9
D: NA
size: many
DNA: TGTGCCAGCAGCTTGTTAGCGGTCCGCCACCAAGAGACCCAGTACTTC
CDR3: CASSLLAVRHQETQYF

J: TRBJ1-1
V: TRBV4-3
D: NA
size: many
DNA: TGTGCCAGCAGCCAAGAGGGACGGGGATGGGACACTGAAGCTTTCTTT
CDR3: CASSQEGRGWDTEAFF

J: TRBJ2-3
V: TRBV4-1
D: TRBD1
size: NA
DNA: TGCGCCAGCAGCCAAGGAGGACAGGGGACAGATACGCAGTATTTT
CDR3: CASSQGGQGTDTQYF

J: TRBJ2-7
V: TRBV27
D: NA
size: NA
DNA: TGTTCCAGCAGTTTTCACGGGGCGGAGCAGTACTTC
CDR3: CSSSFHGAEQYF

J: TRBJ1-2
V: TRBV15
D: TRBD1
size: few
DNA: TGTGCCACCAGCAGACAGGGACAGGGGAATGGCTACACCTTC
CDR3: CATSRQGQGNGYTF

J: TRBJ2-5
V: TRBV9
D: NA
size: NA
DNA: TGTGCCAGCAGCGTTAGAGGGCGGAGCGAGACCCAGTACTTC
CDR3: CASSVRGRSETQYF

J: TRBJ1-1
V: TRBV19
D: TRBD1
size: NA
DNA: TGTGCCAGCATTCCTGACAGGGTGGTCACTGAAGCTTTCTTT
CDR3: CASIPDRVVTEAFF

J: TRBJ2-2
V: TRBV6-5
D: NA
size: many
DNA: TGTGCCAGCAGTTATACGAACACCGGGGAGCTGTTTTTT
CDR3: CASSYTNTGELFF

J: TRBJ2-1
V: TRBV11-2
D: TRBD2
size: NA
DNA: TGTGCCAGCAGCTTAGATTTTCCCCTACTAGCGGGAGGGGACAATGGGCAGTTCTTC
CDR3: CASSLDFPLLAGGDNGQFF

J: TRBJ1-1
V: TRBV11-2
D: TRBD1
size: many
DNA: TGTGCCAGCAGCTCAGGGGGTTGGAGGGAAGCTTTCTTT
CDR3: CASSSGGWREAFF

J: TRBJ1-2
V: TRBV27
D: NA
size: few
DNA: TGTGCCAGCAGTTTATCCGCGAGTTTTAACTATGGCTACACCTTC
CDR3: CASSLSASFNYGYTF

J: TRBJ1-2
V: TRBV19
D: TRBD1
size: NA
DNA: TGTGCCAGTATCCTGGGACAGGGACGCTCTGGCTACACCTTC
CDR3: CASILGQGRSGYTF

J: TRBJ2-5
V: TRBV6-1
D: TRBD1
size: many
DNA: TGTGCCAGCAGTCCATACCCTACAGGGGGCTCGTATCAAGAGACCCAGTACTTC
CDR3: CASSPYPTGGSYQETQYF

J: TRBJ2-1
V: TRBV29-1
D: TRBD2
size: few
DNA: TGCAGCGTTGCAGCCTACGGGACTAGCGGGGTTTACAATGAGCAGTTCTTC
CDR3: CSVAAYGTSGVYNEQFF

J: TRBJ1-6
V: TRBV10-3
D: NA
size: few
DNA: TGTGCCATCAGCGGACGGCCGAGCTCCTATAATTCACCCCTCCACTTT
CDR3: CAISGRPSSYNSPLHF

J: TRBJ2-7
V: TRBV7-3
D: NA
size: NA
DNA: TGTGCCAGCGGCCTAGGGGGCTACGAGCAGTACTTC
CDR3: CASGLGGYEQYF

J: TRBJ2-2
V: TRBV6-5
D: TRBD1
size: many
DNA: TGTGCCAGCAGTTTCCGGACAGGGCAAGCCGGGGAGCTGTTTTTT
CDR3: CASSFRTGQAGELFF

J: TRBJ2-1
V: TRBV7-3
D: NA
size: many
DNA: TGTGCCAGCAGCTTAGGGGACGGACTTGAGCAGTTCTTC
CDR3: CASSLGDGLEQFF

J: TRBJ1-1
V: TRBV2
D: NA
size: NA
DNA: TGTGCCAGCAGTGTGGAAGGAGGGACCACTGAAGCTTTCTTT
CDR3: CASSVEGGTTEAFF

J: TRBJ2-7
V: TRBV29-1
D: TRBD1
size: once
DNA: TGCAGCGTTCAAACTGGGACAGGGGGAACCTCCGAGCAGTACTTC
CDR3: CSVQTGTGGTSEQYF

J: TRBJ2-5
V: TRBV20-1
D: NA
size: few
DNA: TGCAGTGCTAGATACAGGACCTCACAAGAGACCCAGTACTTC
CDR3: CSARYRTSQETQYF

J: TRBJ1-2
V: TRBV4-1
D: NA
size: many
DNA: TGCGCCAGCAGCCAAGACCGCAGGGGAGGAAGCTATGGCTACACCTTC
CDR3: CASSQDRRGGSYGYTF

J: TRBJ2-1
V: TRBV9
D: NA
size: many
DNA: TGTGCCAGCAGCGTAGGCGGGAACAATGAGCAGTTCTTC
CDR3: CASSVGGNNEQFF

J: TRBJ2-3
V: TRBV24-1
D: NA
size: NA
DNA: TGTGCCACCAGTAGCGAGGTCACAGATACGCAGTATTTT
CDR3: CATSSEVTDTQYF

J: TRBJ1-3
V: TRBV7-9
D: NA
size: many
DNA: TGTGCCAGCAGGGACGCGGGAAACACCATATATTTT
CDR3: CASRDAGNTIYF

J: TRBJ1-2
V: TRBV20-1
D: NA
size: once
DNA: TGCAGTGCTAGAGAACAGGGTAACTATGGCTACACCTTC
CDR3: CSAREQGNYGYTF

J: TRBJ2-7
V: TRBV2
D: TRBD2
size: NA
DNA: TGTGCCAGCATCAGTAGCGGGAGGGGCGAGCAGTACTTC
CDR3: CASISSGRGEQYF

J: TRBJ1-1
V: TRBV2
D: NA
size: many
DNA: TGTGCCAGCAGTGAAGAGGGCAGGGTCACTGAAGCTTTCTTT
CDR3: CASSEEGRVTEAFF

J: TRBJ1-1
V: TRBV30
D: NA
size: few
DNA: TGTGCCTGGAGTTTGGGTCCTGAAGCTTTCTTT
CDR3: CAWSLGPEAFF

J: TRBJ1-6
V: TRBV19
D: NA
size: many
DNA: TGTGCCAGTAGTATAGCGGCGTCACCCCTCCACTTT
CDR3: CASSIAASPLHF

J: TRBJ2-1
V: TRBV29-1
D: NA
size: NA
DNA: TGCAGCGATCGTTTTAGGGGCTTCTACAATGAGCAGTTCTTC
CDR3: CSDRFRGFYNEQFF

J: TRBJ2-6
V: TRBV29-1
D: NA
size: NA
DNA: TGCAGCGTTGATGAGGGTCAGGGTCTCTCTGGGGCCAACGTCCTGACTTTC
CDR3: CSVDEGQGLSGANVLTF

J: TRBJ2-5
V: TRBV24-1
D: TRBD2
size: many
DNA: TGTGCCACCAGTGATCCTAGCGGGGACCAAGAGACCCAGTACTTC
CDR3: CATSDPSGDQETQYF

J: TRBJ2-7
V: TRBV27
D: NA
size: many
DNA: TGTGCCAGCAGCTTAACCCCCGGTTACTACGAGCAGTACTTC
CDR3: CASSLTPGYYEQYF

J: TRBJ1-4
V: TRBV20-1
D: NA
size: NA
DNA: TGCAGTGCTAGAAGTAAGGTCAATGAAAAACTGTTTTTT
CDR3: CSARSKVNEKLFF

J: TRBJ1-1
V: TRBV27
D: NA
size: few
DNA: TGTGCCAGCAGTTTACAGAGGAACACTGAAGCTTTCTTT
CDR3: CASSLQRNTEAFF

J: TRBJ2-3
V: TRBV7-2
D: TRBD1
size: NA
DNA: TGTGCCAGCAGCATCCGACAGGGTACAGATACGCAGTATTTT
CDR3: CASSIRQGTDTQYF

J: TRBJ1-1
V: TRBV5-5
D: TRBD1
size: many
DNA: TGTGCCAGCAGCTTATACGGGACAGAAGAAGCTTTCTTT
CDR3: CASSLYGTEEAFF

J: TRBJ2-1
V: TRBV9
D: TRBD2
size: NA
DNA: TGTGCCAGCAGCGCGAGCGGGAGGGCCCTCGATGAGCAGTTCTTC
CDR3: CASSASGRALDEQFF

J: TRBJ1-1
V: TRBV10-3
D: NA
size: few
DNA: TGTGCCATCAGTGGCCAATGGCCTGAAGCTTTCTTT
CDR3: CAISGQWPEAFF

J: TRBJ2-3
V: TRBV27
D: NA
size: NA
DNA: TGTGCCAGCAGCCCAGGACTACCTCCTAATACGCAGTATTTT
CDR3: CASSPGLPPNTQYF

J: TRBJ2-7
V: TRBV7-9
D: NA
size: few
DNA: TGTGCCAGCAACAAGGGGGGCAACGAGCAGTACTTC
CDR3: CASNKGGNEQYF

J: TRBJ1-1
V: TRBV7-2
D: NA
size: many
DNA: TGTGCCAGCAGCTTAGTCGGGGTATCCCCTATGAACACTGAAGCTTTCTTT
CDR3: CASSLVGVSPMNTEAFF

J: TRBJ2-3
V: TRBV6-5
D: NA
size: NA
DNA: TGTGCCAGCAGTTACTTAGCGGACCTCACAGATACGCAGTATTTT
CDR3: CASSYLADLTDTQYF

J: TRBJ2-7
V: TRBV18
D: TRBD1
size: many
DNA: TGTGCCAGCAGCCCCGGGACAGGGTACGAGCAGTACTTC
CDR3: CASSPGTGYEQYF

J: TRBJ1-2
V: TRBV29-1
D: TRBD1
size: NA
DNA: TGCAGCGGCGAAGGTCCGGGACAGGGGGCGAGTGGCTACACCTTC
CDR3: CSGEGPGQGASGYTF

J: TRBJ2-7
V: TRBV15
D: TRBD1
size: NA
DNA: TGTGCCACCAGCAAAGCAGGGGGCGCTTACGAGCAGTACTTC
CDR3: CATSKAGGAYEQYF

J: TRBJ1-2
V: TRBV24-1
D: TRBD1
size: NA
DNA: TGTGCCACCAGTGACCCGACAGGGGGCAACTATGGCTACACCTTC
CDR3: CATSDPTGGNYGYTF